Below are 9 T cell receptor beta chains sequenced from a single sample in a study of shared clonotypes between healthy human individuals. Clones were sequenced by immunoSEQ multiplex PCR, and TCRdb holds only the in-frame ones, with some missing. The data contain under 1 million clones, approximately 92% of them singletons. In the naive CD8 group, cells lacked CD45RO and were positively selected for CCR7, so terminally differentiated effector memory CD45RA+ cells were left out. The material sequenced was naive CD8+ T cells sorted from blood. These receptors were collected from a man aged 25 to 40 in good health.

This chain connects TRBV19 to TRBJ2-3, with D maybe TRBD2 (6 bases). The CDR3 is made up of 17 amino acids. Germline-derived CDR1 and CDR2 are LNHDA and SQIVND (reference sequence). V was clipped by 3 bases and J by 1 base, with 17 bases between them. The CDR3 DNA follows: TGTGCCAGTAGTATGCGGGGAGCAGAGGTCGGCACAGATACGCAGTATTTT. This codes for CASSMRGAEVGTDTQYF.

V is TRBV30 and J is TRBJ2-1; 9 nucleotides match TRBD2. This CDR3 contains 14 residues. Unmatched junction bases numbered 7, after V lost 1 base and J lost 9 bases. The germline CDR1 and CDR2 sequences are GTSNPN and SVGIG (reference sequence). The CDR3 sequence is CAWSGLAGLGEQFF. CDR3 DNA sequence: TGTGCCTGGAGTGGGCTAGCGGGATTGGGTGAGCAGTTCTTC.

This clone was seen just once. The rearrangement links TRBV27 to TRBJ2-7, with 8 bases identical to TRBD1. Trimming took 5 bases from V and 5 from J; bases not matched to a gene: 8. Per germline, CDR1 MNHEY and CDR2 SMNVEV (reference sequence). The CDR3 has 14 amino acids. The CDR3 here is CASSDRGPRDEQYF. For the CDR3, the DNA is TGTGCCAGCAGTGACAGGGGTCCCAGGGACGAGCAGTACTTC.

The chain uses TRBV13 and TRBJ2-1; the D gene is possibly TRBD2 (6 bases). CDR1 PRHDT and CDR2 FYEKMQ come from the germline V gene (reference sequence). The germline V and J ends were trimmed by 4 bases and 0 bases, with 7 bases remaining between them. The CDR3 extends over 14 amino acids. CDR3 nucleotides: TGTGCCAGCAGCTCGGACTACTCCTACAATGAGCAGTTCTTC. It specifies CASSSDYSYNEQFF.

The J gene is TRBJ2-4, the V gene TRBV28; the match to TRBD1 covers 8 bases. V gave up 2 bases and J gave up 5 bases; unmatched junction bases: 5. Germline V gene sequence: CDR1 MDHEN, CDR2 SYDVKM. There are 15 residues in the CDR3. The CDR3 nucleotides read TGTGCCAGCAGTTTACAGGGGGCTTTTGAAAACATTCAGTACTTC. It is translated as CASSLQGAFENIQYF.

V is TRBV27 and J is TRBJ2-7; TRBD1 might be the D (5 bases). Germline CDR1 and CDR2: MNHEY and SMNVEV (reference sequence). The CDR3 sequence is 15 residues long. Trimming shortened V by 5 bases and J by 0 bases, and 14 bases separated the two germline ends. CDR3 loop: CASSLSTVNSYEQYF. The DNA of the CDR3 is TGTGCCAGCAGTCTTTCGACAGTAAACTCCTACGAGCAGTACTTC.

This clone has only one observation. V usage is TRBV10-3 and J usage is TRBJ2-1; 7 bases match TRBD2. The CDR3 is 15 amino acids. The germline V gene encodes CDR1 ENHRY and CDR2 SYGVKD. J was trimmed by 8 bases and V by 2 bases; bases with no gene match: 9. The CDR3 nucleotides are TGTGCCATCAGTGAGCCTAGCGGAGGCCCGGATGAGCAGTTCTTC. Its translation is CAISEPSGGPDEQFF.

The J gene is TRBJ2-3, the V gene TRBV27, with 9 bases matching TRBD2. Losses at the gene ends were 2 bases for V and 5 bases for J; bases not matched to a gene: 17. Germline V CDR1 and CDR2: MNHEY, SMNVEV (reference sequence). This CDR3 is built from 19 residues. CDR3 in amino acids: CASSLTWGTLAGNQDTQYF. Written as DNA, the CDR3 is TGTGCCAGCAGTTTAACCTGGGGGACGCTAGCGGGAAACCAAGATACGCAGTATTTT.

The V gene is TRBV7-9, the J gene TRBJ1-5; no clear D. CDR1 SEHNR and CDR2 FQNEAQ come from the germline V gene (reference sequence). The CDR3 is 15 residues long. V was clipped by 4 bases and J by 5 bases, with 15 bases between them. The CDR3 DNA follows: TGTGCCAGCAGCTCTACCGGGCCCCCTGATCAGCCCCAGCATTTT. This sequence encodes CASSSTGPPDQPQHF. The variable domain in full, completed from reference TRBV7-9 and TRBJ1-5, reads DTGVSQNPRHKITKRGQNVTFRCDPISEHNRLYWYRQTLGQGPEFLTYFQNEAQLEKSRLLSDRFSAERPKGSFSTLEIQRTEQGDSAMYLCASSSTGPPDQPQHFGDGTRLSIL.